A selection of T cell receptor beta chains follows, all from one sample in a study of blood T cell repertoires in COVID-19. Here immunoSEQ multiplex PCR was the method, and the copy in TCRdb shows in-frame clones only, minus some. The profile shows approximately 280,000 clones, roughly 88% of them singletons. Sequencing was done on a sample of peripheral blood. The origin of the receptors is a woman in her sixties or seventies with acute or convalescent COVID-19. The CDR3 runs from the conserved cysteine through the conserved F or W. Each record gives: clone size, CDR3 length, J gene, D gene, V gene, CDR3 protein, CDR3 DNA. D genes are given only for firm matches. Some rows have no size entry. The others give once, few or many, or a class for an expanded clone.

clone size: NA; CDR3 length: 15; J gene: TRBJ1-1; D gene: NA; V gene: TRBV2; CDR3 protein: CASSVPGAAGTEAFF; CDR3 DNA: TGTGCCAGCAGTGTGCCGGGTGCGGCTGGAACTGAAGCTTTCTTT
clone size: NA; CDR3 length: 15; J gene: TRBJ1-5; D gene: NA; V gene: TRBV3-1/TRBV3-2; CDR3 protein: CASSQTDLVGQPQHF; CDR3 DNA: TGTGCCAGCAGCCAGACAGACCTCGTGGGGCAGCCCCAGCATTTT
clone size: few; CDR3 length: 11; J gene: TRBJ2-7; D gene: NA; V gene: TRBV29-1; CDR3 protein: CSGGRVGEQYF; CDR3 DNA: TGCAGCGGGGGACGGGTTGGGGAGCAGTACTTC
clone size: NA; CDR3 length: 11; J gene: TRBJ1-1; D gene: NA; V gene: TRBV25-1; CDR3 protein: CASSVGTEAFF; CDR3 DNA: TGTGCCAGCAGTGTGGGGACAGAAGCTTTCTTT
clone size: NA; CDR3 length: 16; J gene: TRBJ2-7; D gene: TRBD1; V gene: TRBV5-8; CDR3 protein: CASSFPEGAPSYEQYF; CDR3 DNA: TGTGCCAGCAGCTTTCCTGAGGGGGCCCCCTCCTACGAGCAGTACTTC
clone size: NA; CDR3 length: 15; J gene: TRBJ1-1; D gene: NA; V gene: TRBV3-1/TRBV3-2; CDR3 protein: CASSPVQGRSTEAFF; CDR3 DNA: TGTGCCAGCAGCCCAGTACAGGGTCGCAGCACTGAAGCTTTCTTT
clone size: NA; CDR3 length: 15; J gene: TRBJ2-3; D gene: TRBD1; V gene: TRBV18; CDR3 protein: CASSPPTGGTDTQYF; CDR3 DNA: TGTGCCAGCTCACCACCGACAGGGGGTACAGATACGCAGTATTTT
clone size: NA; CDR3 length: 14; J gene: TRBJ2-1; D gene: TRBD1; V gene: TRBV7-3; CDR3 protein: CASSRDRDDDEQFF; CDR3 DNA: TGTGCCAGCAGCCGTGACAGGGATGACGATGAGCAGTTCTTC
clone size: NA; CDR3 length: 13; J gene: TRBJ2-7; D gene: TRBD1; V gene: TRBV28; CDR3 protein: CASKPRGLGEQYF; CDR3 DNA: TGTGCCAGCAAACCCAGGGGGCTCGGGGAGCAGTACTTC
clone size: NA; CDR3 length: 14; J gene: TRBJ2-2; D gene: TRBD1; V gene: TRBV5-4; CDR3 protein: CASSTGQGTGELFF; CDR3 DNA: TGTGCCAGCAGCACTGGACAGGGCACCGGGGAGCTGTTTTTT
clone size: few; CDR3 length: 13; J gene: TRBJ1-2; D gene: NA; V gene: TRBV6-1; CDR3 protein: CASSEGGGYGYTF; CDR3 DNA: TGTGCCAGCAGTGAAGGGGGGGGCTATGGCTACACCTTC
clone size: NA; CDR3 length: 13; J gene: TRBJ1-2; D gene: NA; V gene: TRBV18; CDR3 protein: CASSEGLTYGYTF; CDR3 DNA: TGTGCCAGCTCAGAGGGACTAACCTATGGCTACACCTTC
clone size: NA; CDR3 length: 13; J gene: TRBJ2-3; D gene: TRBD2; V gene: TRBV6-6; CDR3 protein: CASSYSNGRGQYF; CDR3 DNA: TGTGCCAGCAGTTACTCGAATGGGAGGGGCCAGTATTTT
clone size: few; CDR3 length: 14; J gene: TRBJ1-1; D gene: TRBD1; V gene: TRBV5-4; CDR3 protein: CASSLDRGRWKAFF; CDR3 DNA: TGTGCCAGCAGCTTGGACAGGGGCCGTTGGAAAGCTTTCTTT
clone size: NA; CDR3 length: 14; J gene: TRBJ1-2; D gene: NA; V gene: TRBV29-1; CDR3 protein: CSVDPQDTTYGYTF; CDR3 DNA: TGCAGCGTTGATCCACAGGACACCACCTATGGCTACACCTTC
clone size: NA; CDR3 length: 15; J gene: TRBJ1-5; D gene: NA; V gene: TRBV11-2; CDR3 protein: CASSLDRYSNQPQHF; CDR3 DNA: TGTGCCAGCAGCTTAGACAGATATAGCAATCAGCCCCAGCATTTT
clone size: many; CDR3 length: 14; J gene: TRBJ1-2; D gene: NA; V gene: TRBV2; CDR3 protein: CASFVGGRDYGYTF; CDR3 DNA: TGTGCCAGCTTTGTAGGGGGACGGGACTATGGCTACACCTTC
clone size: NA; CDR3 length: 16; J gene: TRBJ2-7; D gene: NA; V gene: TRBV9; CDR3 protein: CASSVEAVTGSYEQYF; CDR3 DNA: TGTGCCAGCAGCGTAGAGGCGGTCACGGGCTCCTACGAGCAGTACTTC
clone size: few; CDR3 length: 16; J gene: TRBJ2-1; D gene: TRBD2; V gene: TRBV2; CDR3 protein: CASTAGLAGEYNEQFF; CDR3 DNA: TGTGCCAGCACTGCGGGACTAGCGGGGGAATACAATGAGCAGTTCTTC
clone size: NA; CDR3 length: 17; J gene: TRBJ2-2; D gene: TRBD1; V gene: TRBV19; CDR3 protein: CASSIDHRGTGTGELFF; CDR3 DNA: TGTGCCAGTAGTATAGATCACAGGGGGACGGGGACCGGGGAGCTGTTTTTT
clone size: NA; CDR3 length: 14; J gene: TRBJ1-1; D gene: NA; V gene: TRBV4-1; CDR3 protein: CASSQQGGLLEAFF; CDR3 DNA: TGCGCCAGCAGCCAACAGGGAGGCCTACTTGAAGCTTTCTTT
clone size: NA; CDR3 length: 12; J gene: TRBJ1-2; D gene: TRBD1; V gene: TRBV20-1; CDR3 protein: CSASQGARGYTF; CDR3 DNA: TGCAGTGCTAGTCAGGGGGCGCGAGGCTACACCTTC
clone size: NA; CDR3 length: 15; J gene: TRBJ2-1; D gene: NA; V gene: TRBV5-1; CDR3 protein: CASSFSGEPYNEQFF; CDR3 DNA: TGCGCCAGCAGCTTCTCCGGGGAACCCTACAATGAGCAGTTCTTC
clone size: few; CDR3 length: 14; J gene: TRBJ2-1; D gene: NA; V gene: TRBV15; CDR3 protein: CATSRGQGGNEQFF; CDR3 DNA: TGTGCCACCAGCAGAGGACAGGGAGGCAATGAGCAGTTCTTC
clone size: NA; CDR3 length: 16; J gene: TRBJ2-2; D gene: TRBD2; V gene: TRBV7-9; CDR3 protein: CASSLAGGGNTGELFF; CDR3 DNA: TGTGCCAGCAGCTTAGCGGGCGGGGGGAACACCGGGGAGCTGTTTTTT
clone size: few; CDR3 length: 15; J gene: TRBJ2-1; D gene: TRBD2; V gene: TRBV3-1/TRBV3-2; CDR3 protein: CASSQALASGTTQFF; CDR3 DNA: TGTGCCAGCAGCCAAGCCCTGGCATCCGGGACTACGCAGTTCTTC
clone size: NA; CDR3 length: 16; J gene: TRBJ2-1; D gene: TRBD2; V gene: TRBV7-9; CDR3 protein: CASSRSSGGSSNEQFF; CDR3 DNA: TGTGCCAGCAGCCGAAGTAGCGGGGGCTCAAGCAATGAGCAGTTCTTC
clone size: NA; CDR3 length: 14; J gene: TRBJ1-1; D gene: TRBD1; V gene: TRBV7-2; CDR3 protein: CASSSSDRATEAFF; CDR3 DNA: TGTGCCAGCAGCTCTTCGGACAGGGCCACTGAAGCTTTCTTT
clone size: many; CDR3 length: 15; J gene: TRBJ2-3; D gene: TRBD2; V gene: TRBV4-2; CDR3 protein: CASRRTSGGEDTQYF; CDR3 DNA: TGTGCCAGCAGGCGGACTAGCGGGGGGGAGGATACGCAGTATTTT
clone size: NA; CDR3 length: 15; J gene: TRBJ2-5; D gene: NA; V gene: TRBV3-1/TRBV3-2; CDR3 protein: CASSQDPRGEETQYF; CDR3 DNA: TGTGCCAGCAGCCAAGACCCCAGGGGGGAAGAGACCCAGTACTTC
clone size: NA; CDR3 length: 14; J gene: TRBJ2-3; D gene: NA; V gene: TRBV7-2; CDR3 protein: CASSPRTATDTQYF; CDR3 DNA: TGTGCCAGCAGCCCGAGGACTGCAACAGATACGCAGTATTTT
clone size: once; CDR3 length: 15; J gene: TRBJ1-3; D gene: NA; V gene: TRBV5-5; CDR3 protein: CASRSTGSTGNTIYF; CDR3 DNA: TGTGCCAGCAGGTCAACAGGGTCTACTGGAAACACCATATATTTT
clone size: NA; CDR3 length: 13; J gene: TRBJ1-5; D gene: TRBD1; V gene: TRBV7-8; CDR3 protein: CASSFDRDQPQHF; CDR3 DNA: TGTGCCAGCAGCTTTGACAGGGATCAGCCCCAGCATTTT
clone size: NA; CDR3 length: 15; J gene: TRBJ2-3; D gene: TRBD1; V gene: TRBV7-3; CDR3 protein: CASSPTGVDTDTQYF; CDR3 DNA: TGTGCCAGCAGCCCGACAGGGGTTGATACAGATACGCAGTATTTT
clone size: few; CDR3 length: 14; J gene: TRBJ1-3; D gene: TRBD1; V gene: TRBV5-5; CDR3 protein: CASSLKDRGNTIYF; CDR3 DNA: TGTGCCAGCAGCTTGAAGGACAGGGGAAACACCATATATTTT
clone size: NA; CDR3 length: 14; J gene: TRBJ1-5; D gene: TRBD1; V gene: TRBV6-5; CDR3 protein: CASSHGQVRQPQHF; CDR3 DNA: TGTGCCAGCAGTCATGGACAGGTTCGGCAGCCCCAGCATTTT
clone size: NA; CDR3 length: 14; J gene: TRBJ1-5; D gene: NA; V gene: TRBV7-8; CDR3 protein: CASSLEGPYQPQHF; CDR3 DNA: TGTGCCAGCAGCTTAGAGGGGCCTTATCAGCCCCAGCATTTT
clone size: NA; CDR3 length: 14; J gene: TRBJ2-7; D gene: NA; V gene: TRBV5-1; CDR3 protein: CASSLAGNPYEQYF; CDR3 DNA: TGCGCCAGCAGCTTGGCTGGCAACCCCTACGAGCAGTACTTC
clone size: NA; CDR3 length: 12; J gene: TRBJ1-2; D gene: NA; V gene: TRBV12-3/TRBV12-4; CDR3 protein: CASSLGQSGYTF; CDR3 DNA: TGTGCCAGCAGTTTAGGACAATCGGGCTACACCTTC
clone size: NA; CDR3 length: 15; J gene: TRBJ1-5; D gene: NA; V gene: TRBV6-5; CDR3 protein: CASTHTGRGNQPQHF; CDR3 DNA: TGTGCCAGCACTCACACAGGGAGGGGCAATCAGCCCCAGCATTTT
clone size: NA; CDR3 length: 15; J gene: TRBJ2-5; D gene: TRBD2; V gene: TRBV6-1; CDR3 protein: CASSISGGAAETQYF; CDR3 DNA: TGTGCCAGCAGTATTAGCGGGGGGGCCGCCGAGACCCAGTACTTC
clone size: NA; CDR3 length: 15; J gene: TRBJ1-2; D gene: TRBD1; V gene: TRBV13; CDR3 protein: CASSLRDRPLYGYTF; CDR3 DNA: TGTGCCAGCAGCTTACGGGACAGGCCTCTCTATGGCTACACCTTC
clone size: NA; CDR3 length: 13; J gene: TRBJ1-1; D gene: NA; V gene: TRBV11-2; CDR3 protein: CASSLAMNTEAFF; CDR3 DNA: TGTGCCAGCAGCTTGGCAATGAACACTGAAGCTTTCTTT
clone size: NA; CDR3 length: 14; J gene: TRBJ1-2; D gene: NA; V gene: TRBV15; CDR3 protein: CATSREQRTAGYTF; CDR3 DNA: TGTGCCACCAGCAGAGAACAACGGACAGCAGGCTACACCTTC
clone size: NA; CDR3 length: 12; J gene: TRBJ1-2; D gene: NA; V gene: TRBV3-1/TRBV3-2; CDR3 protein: CASSHGGPGYTF; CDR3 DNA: TGTGCCAGCAGCCACGGGGGACCTGGCTACACCTTC
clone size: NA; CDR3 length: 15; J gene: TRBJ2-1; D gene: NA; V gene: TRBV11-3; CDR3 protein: CASSLGGRAYNEQFF; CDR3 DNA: TGTGCCAGCAGCTTAGGGGGCAGGGCCTACAATGAGCAGTTCTTC
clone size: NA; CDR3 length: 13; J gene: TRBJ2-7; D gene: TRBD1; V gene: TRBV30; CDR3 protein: CAWSGDRLSEQYF; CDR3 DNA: TGTGCCTGGAGCGGGGACAGGCTCTCCGAGCAGTACTTC
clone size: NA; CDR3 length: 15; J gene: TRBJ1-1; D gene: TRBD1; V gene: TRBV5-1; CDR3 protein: CASSPSTGGWTEAFF; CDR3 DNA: TGCGCCAGCAGCCCATCGACAGGGGGGTGGACTGAAGCTTTCTTT
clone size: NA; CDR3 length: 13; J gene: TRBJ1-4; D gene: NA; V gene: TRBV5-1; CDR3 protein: CASSRQDNEKLFF; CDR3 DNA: TGCGCCAGCAGCAGACAGGATAATGAAAAACTGTTTTTT
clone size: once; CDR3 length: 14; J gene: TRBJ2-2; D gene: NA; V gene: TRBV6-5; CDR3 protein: CASNRGLHTGELFF; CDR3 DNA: TGTGCCAGCAATAGGGGACTTCACACCGGGGAGCTGTTTTTT
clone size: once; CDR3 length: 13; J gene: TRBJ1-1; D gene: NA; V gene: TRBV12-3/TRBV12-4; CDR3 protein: CASRPQMDTEAFF; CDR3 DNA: TGTGCCAGCAGGCCCCAGATGGACACTGAAGCTTTCTTT
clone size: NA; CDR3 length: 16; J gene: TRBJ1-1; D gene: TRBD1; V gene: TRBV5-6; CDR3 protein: CASSLESWTGNTEAFF; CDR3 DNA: TGTGCCAGCAGCTTGGAGTCGTGGACAGGGAACACTGAAGCTTTCTTT
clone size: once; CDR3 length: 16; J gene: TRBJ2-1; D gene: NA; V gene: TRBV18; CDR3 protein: CASSPGARVGLNEQFF; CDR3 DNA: TGTGCCAGCTCACCAGGGGCCAGGGTTGGATTGAATGAGCAGTTCTTC
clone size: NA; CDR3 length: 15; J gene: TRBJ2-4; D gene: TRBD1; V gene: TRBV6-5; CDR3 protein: CASSPGTVAKNIQYF; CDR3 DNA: TGTGCCAGCAGCCCCGGGACAGTAGCCAAAAACATTCAGTACTTC
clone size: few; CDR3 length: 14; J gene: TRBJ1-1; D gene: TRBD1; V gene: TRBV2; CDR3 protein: CASSLGQGNTEAFF; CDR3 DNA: TGTGCCAGCAGTTTGGGACAGGGGAACACTGAAGCTTTCTTT
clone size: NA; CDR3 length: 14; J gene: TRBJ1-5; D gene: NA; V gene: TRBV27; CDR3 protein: CASSYSRGNQPQHF; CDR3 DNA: TGTGCCAGCAGTTACTCCAGGGGCAATCAGCCCCAGCATTTT
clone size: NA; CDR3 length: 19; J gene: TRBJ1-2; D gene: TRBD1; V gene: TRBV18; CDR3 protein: CASSPPTGTGGESDYGYTF; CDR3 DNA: TGTGCCAGCTCACCACCGACCGGGACAGGGGGCGAATCTGACTATGGCTACACCTTC
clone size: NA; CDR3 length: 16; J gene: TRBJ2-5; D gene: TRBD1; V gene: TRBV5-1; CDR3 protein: CASRGDRGLLQETQYF; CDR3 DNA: TGCGCCAGCAGAGGTGACAGGGGGCTCCTTCAAGAGACCCAGTACTTC
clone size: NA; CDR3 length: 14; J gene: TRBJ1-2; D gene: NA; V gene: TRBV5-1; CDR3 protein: CASSLEGRNYGYTF; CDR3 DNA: TGCGCCAGCAGCTTGGAGGGGCGTAACTATGGCTACACCTTC